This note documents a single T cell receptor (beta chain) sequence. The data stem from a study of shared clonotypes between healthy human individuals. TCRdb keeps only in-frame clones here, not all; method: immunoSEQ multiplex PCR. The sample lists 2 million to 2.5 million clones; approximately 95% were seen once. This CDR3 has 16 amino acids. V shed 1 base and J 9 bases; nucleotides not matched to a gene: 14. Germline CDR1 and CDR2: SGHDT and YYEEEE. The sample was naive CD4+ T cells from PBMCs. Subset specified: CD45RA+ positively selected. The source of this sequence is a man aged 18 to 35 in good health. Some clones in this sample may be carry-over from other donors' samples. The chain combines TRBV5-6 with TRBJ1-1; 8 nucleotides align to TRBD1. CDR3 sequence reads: CASSLTGIMTGAQAFF. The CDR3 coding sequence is TGTGCCAGCAGCTTGACGGGGATAATGACAGGGGCACAAGCTTTCTTT.